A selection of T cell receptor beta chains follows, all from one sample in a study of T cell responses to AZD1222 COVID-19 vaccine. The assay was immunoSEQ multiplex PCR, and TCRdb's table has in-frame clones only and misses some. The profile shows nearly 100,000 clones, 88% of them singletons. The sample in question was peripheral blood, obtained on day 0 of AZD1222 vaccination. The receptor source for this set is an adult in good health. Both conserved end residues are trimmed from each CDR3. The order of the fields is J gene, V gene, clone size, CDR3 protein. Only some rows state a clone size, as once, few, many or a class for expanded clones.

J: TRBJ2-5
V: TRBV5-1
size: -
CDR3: ASARQGRETQY

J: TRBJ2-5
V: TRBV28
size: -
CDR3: ASSLGLQLQETQY

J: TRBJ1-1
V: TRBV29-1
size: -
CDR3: SATQGATEAF

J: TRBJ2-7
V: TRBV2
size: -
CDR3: ASSRQAYEQY

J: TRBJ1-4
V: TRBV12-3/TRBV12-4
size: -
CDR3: ASSPGTLLF

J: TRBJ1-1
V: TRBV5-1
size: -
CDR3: ASSDTANTEAF

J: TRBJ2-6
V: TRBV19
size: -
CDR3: ASSTRTVSSGANVLT

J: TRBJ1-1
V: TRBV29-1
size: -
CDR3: SVGRLNTEAF

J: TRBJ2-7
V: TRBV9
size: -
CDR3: ASSVGSGAPTYEQY

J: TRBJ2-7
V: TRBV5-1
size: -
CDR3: ASTTPGQGAREQY

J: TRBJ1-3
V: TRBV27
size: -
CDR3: ASSTGRRNTIY

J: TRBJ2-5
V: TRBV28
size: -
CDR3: ASSRRTGQETQY

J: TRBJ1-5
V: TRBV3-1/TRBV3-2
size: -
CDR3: ASSHRQGHQPQH

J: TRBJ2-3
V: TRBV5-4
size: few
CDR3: ASSLDVYTSTDTQY

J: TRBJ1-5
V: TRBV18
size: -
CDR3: ASSPPGGQGAQPQH